This T cell receptor (beta chain) derives from a study of blood T cell repertoires in COVID-19. The length of the CDR3 is 14 residues. The germline V gene has CDR1 SEHNR and CDR2 FQNEAQ (reference sequence). V lost 5 bases and J 2 bases, leaving 13 bases between the germline ends. Original handling: Scientists estimated how many nucleated cells there were by amplifying reference gene primers. TCRdb's copy holds only in-frame clones and misses some; the assay was immunoSEQ multiplex PCR. The V and J calls and clone size are taken from that table; D and trimming were inferred from the DNA. Among more than 8,500 clones listed, roughly 80% were seen once.

The source is a man between 65 and 85 years old with active COVID-19. The chain uses TRBV7-9 and TRBJ2-7; D gene uncertain. Sequencing was performed on peripheral blood. The CDR3 here is CASSRSATAYEQYF. CDR3 sequence (DNA): TGTGCCAGCAGCCGCAGTGCAACCGCCTACGAGCAGTACTTC.